Below are 17 T cell receptor beta chains sequenced from a single sample in a study of shared clonotypes between healthy human individuals. Clones were sequenced by immunoSEQ multiplex PCR, and TCRdb holds only the in-frame ones, with some missing. The table includes nearly 1 million clones, approximately 80% detected once. Specimen: memory CD4+ T cells sorted from blood. As to subset: CD45RA-negative fraction. The source of these receptors is a man between 18 and 29 years old in good health.

The genes are TRBV5-6 and TRBJ2-1; 9 bases align to TRBD2. The CDR3 spans 16 residues. Germline CDR1 SGHDT, CDR2 YYEEEE. Trimming cost V 3 bases and J 7 bases; bases outside gene matches: 11. The CDR3 coding sequence is TGTGCCAGCAGCTCGCGGGGGACTAGCATTTCAAATGAGCAGTTCTTC. Translating gives CASSSRGTSISNEQFF.

DNA for the CDR3: TGTGCCAGCAGTTGGGGACTTAACACCGGGGAGCTGTTTTTT. Encoded protein: CASSWGLNTGELFF. This chain uses TRBV6-4 with TRBJ2-2, with D maybe TRBD2 (6 bases). The CDR3 contains 14 residues. Trimming pared 5 bases from V and 2 bases from J, leaving 9 bases between. CDR1 and CDR2 (germline): MRHNA, SNTAGT.

This clone was detected a few times. The rearrangement joins TRBV6-5 to TRBJ1-3; no reliable D call. With 7 bases removed from V and 0 bases from J, the gap between germline ends came to 4 bases. In germline, CDR1 is MNHEY, CDR2 SVGAGI. The CDR3 contains 12 residues. The CDR3 nucleotides read TGTGCCAGCAAAAGCTCTGGAAACACCATATATTTT. Its translation: CASKSSGNTIYF.

This chain joins TRBV5-1 and TRBJ2-2; 7 nucleotides line up with TRBD2. With 3 bases clipped from V and 2 bases from J, the junction kept 10 bases outside the gene matches. The CDR3 is 17 amino acids. Germline V gives CDR1 SGHRS, CDR2 YFSETQ. The DNA for the CDR3 is TGCGCCAGCAGCTCCCCTACCGGGACTACAAACACCGGGGAGCTGTTTTTT. Translation gives CASSSPTGTTNTGELFF.

The rearrangement joins TRBV2 to TRBJ2-5; no clear D gene. Trimming stripped 3 bases from V and 2 bases from J, with 13 bases between. Germline CDR1 is SNHLY and CDR2 is FYNNEI. The CDR3 covers 15 residues. CDR3 bases: TGTGCCAGCAGTGAGGGTCAAGCCCTTCAAGAGACCCAGTACTTC. Translated, it gives CASSEGQALQETQYF.

The chain employs TRBV14 and TRBJ1-6; possible D gene TRBD1, 5 bases. Trimming took off 1 base at V and 10 bases at J, with 8 bases between the two ends. The germline CDR1 and CDR2 sequences are SGHDN and FVKESK. This CDR3 is 13 amino acids long. CDR3 coding DNA: TGTGCCAGCAGCCAAGTTCGGGGCTCACCCCTCCACTTT. Protein: CASSQVRGSPLHF.

The chain joins TRBV4-2 to TRBJ2-3, with D possibly being TRBD2 (5 bases). This CDR3 is 17 amino acids long. Germline values: CDR1 LGHNA, CDR2 YNFKEQ. V was cut by 1 base and J by 7 bases, with 21 bases left in between. The DNA for the CDR3 is TGTGCCAGCAGCCAAGGAGGGAGCGGTACCATGTCTTATACGCAGTATTTT. Protein: CASSQGGSGTMSYTQYF.

This clone was counted between two and nine times. The chain joins TRBV19 to TRBJ2-3, with TRBD1 matching over 8 bases. The CDR3 is made up of 15 amino acids. The junction had 11 bases not matched to a gene; V was cut back by 6 bases and J by 6 bases. Germline CDR1 LNHDA, CDR2 SQIVND (reference sequence). Here the CDR3 reads CASRPGGMDRDTQYF. The CDR3 DNA reads as TGTGCCAGTAGACCAGGGGGCATGGATAGGGATACGCAGTATTTT.

On this clone itself: Other DNA sequences in this sample translate to the same CDR3. The chain joins TRBV7-2 to TRBJ2-3; 8 bases are a match to TRBD2. V lost 6 bases, J lost 4 bases, and 6 bases stayed unmatched. Germline lookup yields CDR1 SGHTA and CDR2 FQGNSA. There are 14 residues in the CDR3. This chain's CDR3 is CASSFLAGADTQYF. The CDR3 DNA sequence: TGTGCCAGCAGTTTTCTAGCGGGCGCAGATACGCAGTATTTT.

The rearrangement links TRBV7-9 to TRBJ2-3; the D gene is possibly TRBD1 (6 bases). This CDR3 contains 15 residues. V was trimmed by 3 bases and J by 5 bases, leaving 15 bases between them. The germline V gene encodes CDR1 SEHNR and CDR2 FQNEAQ (reference sequence). As DNA, the CDR3 is TGTGCCAGCAGCTTTTTCAGGGGCGAGGTAGATACGCAGTATTTT. It codes for CASSFFRGEVDTQYF.

V and J are TRBV19 and TRBJ1-1, with D perhaps TRBD1 (5 bases). Germline V CDR1 and CDR2: LNHDA, SQIVND (reference sequence). With 4 bases removed from V and 5 bases from J, the gap between germline ends came to 11 bases. CDR3 length equals 13 residues. The CDR3 protein is CASSTGGRTEAFF. The CDR3 DNA is TGTGCCAGTAGTACCGGGGGTAGGACTGAAGCTTTCTTT. Full variable domain (outside the CDR3, taken from reference TRBV19 and TRBJ1-1): DGGITQSPKYLFRKEGQNVTLSCEQNLNHDAMYWYRQDPGQGLRLIYYSQIVNDFQKGDIAEGYSVSREKKESFPLTVTSAQKNPTAFYLCASSTGGRTEAFFGQGTRLTVV.

The V and J genes are TRBV10-1 and TRBJ2-2; 9 bases map to TRBD1. Germline trimming cut 5 bases from V and 1 base from J; bases unmatched to any gene: 11. Per germline, CDR1 WNHNN and CDR2 SYGVQD (reference sequence). The CDR3 runs to 18 residues. In DNA, the CDR3 is TGCGCCAGCAGTATGGACAGGGGTAACCGACTGAACACCGGGGAGCTGTTTTTT. Encoded protein: CASSMDRGNRLNTGELFF.

The chain couples TRBV18 to TRBJ2-5; 11 nucleotides agree with TRBD2. The CDR3 is made up of 16 amino acids. Unmatched junction bases numbered 8, after V lost 3 bases and J lost 5 bases. Looked up from germline, CDR1 is KGHSH and CDR2 is LQKENI. CDR3 protein: CASSPKLAGERETQYF. CDR3 nucleotides: TGTGCCAGCTCACCTAAACTAGCGGGAGAGCGGGAGACCCAGTACTTC.

This rearrangement joins TRBV6-5 to TRBJ2-7, with 8 positions matching TRBD1. The CDR3 has 15 amino acids. Per the germline V gene, CDR1 is MNHEY and CDR2 is SVGAGI. Losses at the gene ends were 6 bases for V and 2 bases for J; bases not matched to a gene: 9. The CDR3 DNA sequence: TGTGCCAGCAGCCTAATCGGGACAGGCCCCTACGAGCAGTACTTC. This translates into CASSLIGTGPYEQYF.

This rearrangement joins TRBV5-1 to TRBJ2-7; maybe TRBD2 (6 bases). V shed 4 bases and J shed 4 bases, with 12 bases lying between them. The CDR3 has 13 amino acids. Germline V gives CDR1 SGHRS, CDR2 YFSETQ. CDR3 region: CASSPISGYEQYF. The CDR3 nucleotides are TGCGCCAGCAGCCCGATAAGCGGGTACGAGCAGTACTTC.

J is TRBJ1-3 and V is TRBV11-1, with 9 bases identical to TRBD1. CDR1 SGHAT and CDR2 FQDESV come from the germline V gene (reference sequence). This CDR3 is 16 amino acids long. With V trimmed by 5 bases and J by 0 bases, 5 bases remained unmatched. The CDR3 spells CASSPRTGDSGNTIYF. The CDR3 nucleotides are TGTGCCAGCAGCCCGAGGACAGGGGACTCTGGAAACACCATATATTTT.

Turning to this clone: Other DNA sequences in the sample encode the same CDR3. The chain recombines TRBV2 with TRBJ1-1; D gene ambiguous. Per germline, CDR1 SNHLY and CDR2 FYNNEI. V gave up 5 bases and J gave up 2 bases, with 9 bases separating them. This CDR3 contains 13 residues. This chain's CDR3 is CASSQGLNTEAFF. Here the CDR3 DNA reads TGTGCCAGCAGTCAAGGCCTTAACACTGAAGCTTTCTTT.